These 28 T cell receptor beta chains were all obtained from the same sample, sequenced in a study of immune characteristics of hereditary and idiopathic chronic pancreatitis. Clones were sequenced by immunoSEQ multiplex PCR, and TCRdb holds only the in-frame ones, with some missing. The table shows roughly 9,000 clones, with roughly three quarters occurring only once. Total pancreatectomy with islet autotransplantation was the source of the chronic pancreatitis pancreas tissue. Material for sequencing was pancreas tissue with idiopathic chronic pancreatitis. These receptors were obtained from a human donor with chronic pancreatitis.

This rearrangement joins TRBV19 to TRBJ2-3; no clear D. The CDR3 has 14 residues. Germline assignment: CDR1 LNHDA and CDR2 SQIVND (reference sequence). Trimming removed 3 bases at V and 0 bases at J, with 7 bases between. The CDR3 reads CASSMVGSTDTQYF. DNA for the CDR3: TGTGCCAGTAGTATGGTCGGAAGCACAGATACGCAGTATTTT.

The chain has TRBV18 and TRBJ1-5; weak D call: TRBD1 (5 bases). V lost 1 base to trimming and J lost 5 bases, with 12 bases between them. CDR1 and CDR2 (germline): KGHSH, LQKENI. The CDR3 is made up of 15 amino acids. CDR3 nucleotide sequence: TGTGCCAGCTCACCACGTCCAGGGACCGATCAGCCCCAGCATTTT. This sequence encodes CASSPRPGTDQPQHF.

Details on this clone: The same CDR3 can be traced to other DNA sequences in this sample. The chain has TRBV11-3 and TRBJ2-1; D assignment may be TRBD1 or TRBD2 (5 bases each). The CDR3 has 15 amino acids. From germline, CDR1 is SGHNT and CDR2 YENEEA. V was clipped by 1 base and J by 0 bases, with 7 bases between them. The CDR3 nucleotides read TGTGCCAGCAGCTTAGGGGGGAGCTCCTACAATGAGCAGTTCTTC. This translates into CASSLGGSSYNEQFF. Based on the CDR3 plus reference TRBV11-3 and TRBJ2-1, the full variable domain is EAGVVQSPRYKIIEKKQPVAFWCNPISGHNTLYWYLQNLGQGPELLIRYENEEAVDDSQLPKDRFSAERLKGVDSTLKIQPAELGDSAVYLCASSLGGSSYNEQFFGPGTRLTVL.

The chain recombines TRBV3-1 (or the pseudogene TRBV3-2) with TRBJ2-7; 10 bases map to TRBD2. Looked up from germline, CDR1 is LGHDT and CDR2 is YNNKEL (reference sequence). The V and J ends lost 2 bases and 0 bases, in that order; junction bases with no gene match: 4. CDR3 length: 16 amino acids. This chain's CDR3 is CASSQTSGVVSYEQYF. As DNA, the CDR3 is TGTGCCAGCAGCCAAACTAGCGGGGTCGTCTCCTACGAGCAGTACTTC.

This clone occurred once. In nucleotides, the CDR3 is TGTGCCTGGAGTGTAATGTGGGGGGCAGGTTTCACTGAAGCTTTCTTT. It codes for CAWSVMWGAGFTEAFF. The chain combines TRBV30 with TRBJ1-1, with TRBD1 as a possible D gene (6 bases). Per the germline V gene, CDR1 is GTSNPN and CDR2 is SVGIG (reference sequence). CDR3 length equals 16 residues. The V gene lost 0 bases and the J gene lost 4 bases, with 18 bases spanning the gap.

The CDR3: CATRGGENYGYTF. DNA for the CDR3: TGTGCCACCAGGGGAGGGGAGAACTATGGCTACACCTTC. V is TRBV24-1 and J is TRBJ1-2, with a tentative D call TRBD1 (5 bases). The V end lost 7 bases, the J end lost 2 bases, and 10 bases lay between the germline ends. The CDR3 runs to 13 residues. The germline V gene has CDR1 KGHDR and CDR2 SFDVKD.

The chain combines TRBV7-9 with TRBJ1-4; D call uncertain. The CDR3 runs 13 residues. In germline, CDR1 is SEHNR, CDR2 FQNEAQ (reference sequence). V lost 2 bases and J lost 0, with 1 base in between. CDR3 coding DNA: TGTGCCAGCAGCTTACCAACTAATGAAAAACTGTTTTTT. Translation gives CASSLPTNEKLFF. Variable domain in full (rest from reference TRBV7-9 and TRBJ1-4): DTGVSQNPRHKITKRGQNVTFRCDPISEHNRLYWYRQTLGQGPEFLTYFQNEAQLEKSRLLSDRFSAERPKGSFSTLEIQRTEQGDSAMYLCASSLPTNEKLFFGSGTQLSVL.

The rearrangement uses TRBV5-6 and TRBJ2-5; 9 bases match TRBD2. After removal of 3 bases from V and 4 bases from J, the junction contained 7 bases not matched to a gene. Germline V gene lookup returns CDR1 SGHDT and CDR2 YYEEEE. This CDR3 contains 15 residues. CDR3 DNA: TGTGCCAGCAGCTCTTCGACTAGCGGAATAGAGACCCAGTACTTC. Protein: CASSSSTSGIETQYF.

This clone was detected only a few times. The chain uses TRBV28 and TRBJ2-5; TRBD2 matches at 7 bases. This CDR3 is built from 13 residues. The germline CDR1 and CDR2 sequences are MDHEN and SYDVKM. Trimming at V came to 5 bases and at J to 2 bases, leaving 2 bases not matched to a gene. As DNA, the CDR3 is TGTGCCAGCAGTCCCGGGAGGCAAGAGACCCAGTACTTC. As protein: CASSPGRQETQYF.

On this clone itself: The junction differs from germline at one of its ends, possibly a read error. The CDR3: CAGSLAPGQGAANYGYTF. The CDR3 DNA is TGTGCCGGCAGCTTAGCGCCGGGACAGGGAGCTGCTAACTATGGCTACACCTTC. The rearrangement joins TRBV7-9 to TRBJ1-2, with 9 bases lining up with TRBD1. Germline V gene data show CDR1 as SEHNR and CDR2 as FQNEAQ (reference sequence). There are 18 residues in the CDR3.

The V and J genes are TRBV7-8 and TRBJ2-5; the D gene is possibly TRBD2 (5 bases). The V end lost 5 bases, the J end lost 5 bases, and 6 bases lay between the germline ends. The CDR3 is 11 residues long. Germline V gives CDR1 SGHVS, CDR2 FQNEAQ. The CDR3 DNA is TGTGCCAGCAGCCCGGGGGAGACCCAGTACTTC. The encoded protein is CASSPGETQYF.

This clone was seen more than once but under ten times. CDR3 in DNA: TGCGCCAGCAGGCCGGGACTAGCGGATACCGGGGAGCTGTTTTTT. Its translation: CASRPGLADTGELFF. The chain uses TRBV10-1 and TRBJ2-2, with TRBD2 identical over 11 bases. V was clipped by 6 bases and J by 5 bases; unmatched bases: 5. The CDR3 is made up of 15 amino acids. The V gene's germline CDR1 is WNHNN and CDR2 SYGVQD (reference sequence).

In its sample, this clone was seen a few times. This chain uses TRBV4-3 with TRBJ1-3; no reliable D call. Trimming took 1 base from V and 3 from J, leaving 7 bases between them. The CDR3 runs to 14 residues. Germline lookup yields CDR1 LGHNA and CDR2 YSLEER. The CDR3 region is CASSQGTDGNTIYF. In DNA form, the CDR3 reads TGCGCCAGCAGCCAAGGAACAGATGGAAACACCATATATTTT.

The chain links TRBV7-9 to TRBJ1-4; D is perhaps TRBD1 (6 bases). The ends were cut back, 2 bases at V and 8 bases at J, with 12 bases in the middle. The CDR3 is made up of 14 amino acids. The germline V gene encodes CDR1 SEHNR and CDR2 FQNEAQ (reference sequence). As DNA, the CDR3 is TGTGCCAGCAGCTTAACAGGGAAGGGCGAAAAACTGTTTTTT. Its protein product is CASSLTGKGEKLFF.

This clone was counted between two and nine times. This chain links TRBV4-1 with TRBJ2-1, with 9 bases fitting TRBD2. Germline CDR1 and CDR2: MGHRA and YSYEKL. This CDR3 is 16 amino acids long. V trimming: 1 base; J trimming: 8 bases; junction bases outside the gene matches: 9. In DNA form, the CDR3 reads TGCGCCAGCAGCCAAGGAGCGGGGGGCACCGACGATGAGCAGTTCTTC. Residues: CASSQGAGGTDDEQFF.

The chain combines TRBV5-1 with TRBJ2-1; TRBD1 matches at 10 bases. The ends lost 0 bases at V and 7 bases at J; junction bases unmatched: 7. CDR1 SGHRS and CDR2 YFSETQ come from the germline V gene. This CDR3 is built from 16 residues. CDR3 sequence reads: CASSLVSGQGSNEQFF. The CDR3 DNA is TGCGCCAGCAGCTTGGTTTCGGGACAGGGGTCAAATGAGCAGTTCTTC.

This clone was found a few times. This chain uses TRBV6-1 with TRBJ2-3, with D perhaps matching TRBD2 (6 bases). Between the trimmed V and J ends, which lost 0 bases and 0 bases, there was a span of 13 bases. Per the germline V gene, CDR1 is MNHNS and CDR2 is SASEGT. The CDR3 is 17 residues long. CDR3 bases: TGTGCCAGCAGTGAAGCACACGCGGGGCGAAGCACAGATACGCAGTATTTT. Its translation is CASSEAHAGRSTDTQYF.

The V gene is TRBV21-1, the J gene TRBJ1-6; the D call TRBD1 from the table was never checked on the DNA. TRBV21-1 is given as a pseudogene. The CDR3 is 16 amino acids. The CDR3 bases are TGTGCCAGCAGCAAATCTACTCCGGGACAGGGGTCACCCCTCCACTTT. It yields the protein CASSKSTPGQGSPLHF.

The chain recombines TRBV11-3 with TRBJ1-1, with 10 bases identical to TRBD1. The CDR3 consists of 14 residues. Germline V gene lookup returns CDR1 SGHNT and CDR2 YENEEA. V dropped 4 bases and J dropped 5; count of bases not matched to a gene: 4. CDR3 loop: CASSSGQGGTEAFF. For the CDR3, the DNA is TGTGCCAGCAGCTCTGGACAGGGGGGGACTGAAGCTTTCTTT.

J is TRBJ2-7 and V is TRBV21-1; the D call of TRBD1 is as the table states it, not checked on the DNA. TRBV21-1 is a recognized pseudogene. The CDR3 is 13 residues long. Written as DNA, the CDR3 is TGTGCCAGCAGCGCACACAGGGTCTACGAGCAGTACTTC. Protein sequence: CASSAHRVYEQYF.

The rearrangement joins TRBV4-2 to TRBJ2-1, with D perhaps matching TRBD2 (7 bases). The CDR3 is made up of 15 amino acids. Per germline, CDR1 LGHNA and CDR2 YNFKEQ. Between the trimmed V and J ends, which lost 0 bases and 6 bases, there was a span of 12 bases. The CDR3 DNA follows: TGTGCCAGCAGCCAAGATCGGGGGGCTAGCAATGAGCAGTTCTTC. This encodes CASSQDRGASNEQFF.

This clone was counted between two and nine times. The chain combines TRBV19 with TRBJ2-1, with D unclear. Deletions cut 6 bases from V and 5 bases from J, with 8 bases between. CDR3 length equals 12 residues. Germline CDR1 and CDR2: LNHDA and SQIVND (reference sequence). The CDR3 nucleotides are TGTGCCAGTAGGACGCTGGACAATGAGCAGTTCTTC. Its protein product is CASRTLDNEQFF.

This clone was seen a single time. The rearrangement uses TRBV7-3 and TRBJ2-7; 9 bases map to TRBD2. The CDR3 runs 15 residues. V lost 2 bases and J lost 5; bases outside the gene matches: 7. Germline CDR1 and CDR2: SGHTA and FQGTGA. CDR3 loop: CASSLSRGGINEQYF. The CDR3 bases are TGTGCCAGCAGCTTATCGCGGGGGGGCATCAACGAGCAGTACTTC.

The table lists this clone with a count of one. The chain uses TRBV7-9 and TRBJ1-3, with a weak D call TRBD1 (5 bases). The CDR3 consists of 16 residues. The ends were cut back, 4 bases at V and 0 bases at J, with 13 bases in the middle. CDR1 and CDR2 from the germline V gene are SEHNR and FQNEAQ (reference sequence). In DNA form, the CDR3 reads TGTGCCAGCAGCTCATGGGGCAGGTCCTCTGGAAACACCATATATTTT. As protein: CASSSWGRSSGNTIYF. The full variable domain, with the rest looked up from reference TRBV7-9 and TRBJ1-3, is DTGVSQNPRHKITKRGQNVTFRCDPISEHNRLYWYRQTLGQGPEFLTYFQNEAQLEKSRLLSDRFSAERPKGSFSTLEIQRTEQGDSAMYLCASSSWGRSSGNTIYFGEGSWLTVV.

The rearrangement joins TRBV3-1 (or the pseudogene TRBV3-2) to TRBJ2-7, with 12 nucleotides matching TRBD2. CDR1 and CDR2 (germline): LGHDT, YNNKEL (reference sequence). Trimming took 4 bases from V and 2 from J; bases not matched to a gene: 3. This CDR3 contains 15 residues. CDR3 sequence: CASSPTSGGTYEQYF. The DNA of the CDR3 is TGTGCCAGCAGCCCGACTAGCGGGGGAACCTACGAGCAGTACTTC.

A few counts support this clone. The identical CDR3 is also encoded by other nucleotide sequences in the sample. The chain employs TRBV6-1 and TRBJ2-7, with D uncertain. Trimming removed 2 bases from V and 3 bases from J, with 8 bases in between. The CDR3 spans 13 residues. Germline V CDR1 and CDR2: MNHNS, SASEGT. The CDR3 region has the DNA TGTGCCAGCAGTGAAAATGTCCTCTACGAGCAGTACGTC. Translating gives CASSENVLYEQYV.

This sequence joins TRBV5-4 and TRBJ1-1; 9 bases fit TRBD1. The length of the CDR3 is 14 residues. Germline trimming cut 7 bases from V and 4 bases from J; bases unmatched to any gene: 8. Germline V gives CDR1 SGHNT, CDR2 YYREEE (reference sequence). The CDR3 bases are TGTGCCAGCGTCGACAGGGGGAGGGGCACTGAAGCTTTCTTT. Residues: CASVDRGRGTEAFF.

The CDR3 region has the DNA TGTGCCAGCAGCTCCGGAAGGGTCAGAACAACCTCTGGAAACACCATATATTTT. Translated, it gives CASSSGRVRTTSGNTIYF. The rearrangement joins TRBV7-9 to TRBJ1-3; D is unclear. Looked up from germline, CDR1 is SEHNR and CDR2 is FQNEAQ (reference sequence). V dropped 4 bases and J dropped 0 bases, with 19 bases sitting between them. This CDR3 has 18 amino acids.